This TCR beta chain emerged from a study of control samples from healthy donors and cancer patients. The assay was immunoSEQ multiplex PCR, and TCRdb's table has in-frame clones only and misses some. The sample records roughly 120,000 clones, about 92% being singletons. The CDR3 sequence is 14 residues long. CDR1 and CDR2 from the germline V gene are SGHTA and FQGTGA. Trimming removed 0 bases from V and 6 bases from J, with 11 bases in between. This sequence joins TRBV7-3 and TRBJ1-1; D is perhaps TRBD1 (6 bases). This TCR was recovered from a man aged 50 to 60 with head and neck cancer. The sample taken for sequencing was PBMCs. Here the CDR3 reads CASSLTGASSEAFF. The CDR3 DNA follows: TGTGCCAGCAGCTTAACGGGGGCGTCATCTGAAGCTTTCTTT.